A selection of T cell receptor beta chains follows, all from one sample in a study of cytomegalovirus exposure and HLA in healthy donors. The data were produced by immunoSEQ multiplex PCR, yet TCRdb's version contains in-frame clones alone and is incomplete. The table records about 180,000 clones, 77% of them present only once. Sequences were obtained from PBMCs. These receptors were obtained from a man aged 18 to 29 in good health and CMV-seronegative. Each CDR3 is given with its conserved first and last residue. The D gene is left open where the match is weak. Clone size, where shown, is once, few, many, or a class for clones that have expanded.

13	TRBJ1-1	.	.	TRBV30	TGTGCCTGGAGTGTGGCAGCAGGTTCTATAGCTTTCTTT	CAWSVAAGSIAFF
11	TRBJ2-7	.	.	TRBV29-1	TGCAGCGCTCGGTATGAATACGAGCAGTACTTC	CSARYEYEQYF
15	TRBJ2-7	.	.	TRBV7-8	TGTGCCAGCAGCTTCTTAGGACAAAGGCCCTACGAGCAGTACTTC	CASSFLGQRPYEQYF
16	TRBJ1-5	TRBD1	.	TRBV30	TGTGCCTGGAGTGTACAGGGGGCGAGAAGCAATCAGCCCCAGCATTTT	CAWSVQGARSNQPQHF
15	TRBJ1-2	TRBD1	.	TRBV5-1	TGCGCCAGCAGCTTGGTGCAGGGGGCAATCGGCGGCTACACCTTC	CASSLVQGAIGGYTF
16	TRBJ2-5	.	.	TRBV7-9	TGTGCCAGCAGCCCCAGAGATAAGGGGTTAGGCGAGACCCAGTACTTC	CASSPRDKGLGETQYF
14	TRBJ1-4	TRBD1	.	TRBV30	TGTGCCTGGAGTGGCCACAGGGGGCGGGAAAAACTGTTTTTT	CAWSGHRGREKLFF
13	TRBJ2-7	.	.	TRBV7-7	TGTGCTAGCAGCTTAAAACAGGGCAACGAGCAGTACTTC	CASSLKQGNEQYF
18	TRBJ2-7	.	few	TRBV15	TGTGCCACCAGCAGAGAGGCCCTCCGTCTTAGCGAGAGTTACGAGCAGTACTTC	CATSREALRLSESYEQYF
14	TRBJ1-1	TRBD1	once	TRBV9	TGTGCCAGCAGCCTTCAGACAGGGGACACTGAAGCTTTCTTT	CASSLQTGDTEAFF
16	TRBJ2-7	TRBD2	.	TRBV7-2	TGTGCCAGCAGCTTAGCGCTCGGGACTAGCAGTTACGAGCAGTACTTC	CASSLALGTSSYEQYF
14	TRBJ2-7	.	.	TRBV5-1	TGCGCCAGCAGCTGGGGGGACAGCGCGGATGAGCAGTACTTC	CASSWGDSADEQYF
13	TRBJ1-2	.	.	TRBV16	TGTGCCAGCAGCCCCGGACAGAACTATGGCTACACCTTC	CASSPGQNYGYTF
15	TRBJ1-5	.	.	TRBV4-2	TGTGCCAGCAGCCATGAACAGGGAGGGCATCAGCCCCAGCATTTT	CASSHEQGGHQPQHF
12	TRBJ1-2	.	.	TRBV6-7	TGTGCCAGCAAGGGGAGGAACTATGGCTACACCTTC	CASKGRNYGYTF
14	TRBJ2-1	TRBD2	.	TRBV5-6	TGTGCCAGCAGCTTAGTGGGCGGGAGGCAAGAGCAGTTCTTC	CASSLVGGRQEQFF
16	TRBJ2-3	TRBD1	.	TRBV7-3	TGTGCCAGCAGCTTAAGAAGGGACAGGGGTTCCGATACGCAGTATTTT	CASSLRRDRGSDTQYF
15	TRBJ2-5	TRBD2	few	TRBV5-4	TGTGCCAGCAGCACGGGACTAGCGGGAGAAGAGACCCAGTACTTC	CASSTGLAGEETQYF
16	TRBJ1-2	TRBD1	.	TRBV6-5	TGTGCCAGCAGTTACAGTGCCGGGACAGGGGCCTATGGCTACACCTTC	CASSYSAGTGAYGYTF
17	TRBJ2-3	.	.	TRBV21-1	TGTGCCAGCAGCAAATTGGTTAGGGAGGGCGGTACAGATACGCAGTATTTT	CASSKLVREGGTDTQYF
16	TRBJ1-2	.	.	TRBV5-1	TGCGCCAGCAGCTTGGATACAGCCGCTTATCTCTATGGCTACACCTTC	CASSLDTAAYLYGYTF
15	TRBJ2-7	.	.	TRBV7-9	TGTGCCAGCAGCTTAGGCGGGCTCAGCTCCTACGAGCAGTACTTC	CASSLGGLSSYEQYF
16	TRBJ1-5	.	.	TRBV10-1	TGCGCCAGCAGCGAGACAGTTCCATCTAGCAATCAGCCCCAGCATTTT	CASSETVPSSNQPQHF
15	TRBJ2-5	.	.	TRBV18	TGTGCCAGCCGGAGGGCGACCGCTCGGCAAGAGACCCAGTACTTC	CASRRATARQETQYF
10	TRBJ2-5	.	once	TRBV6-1	TGTGCCAGCACTCGAGAGACCCAGTACTTC	CASTRETQYF
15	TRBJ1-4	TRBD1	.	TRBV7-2	TGTGCCAGCAGCTCGGACAGGGGGAGTAGGGGAAAACTGTTTTTT	CASSSDRGSRGKLFF
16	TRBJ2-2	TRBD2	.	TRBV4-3	TGCGCCAGCAGCCCCACGACTAGCGCGCCCACCGGGGAGCTGTTTTTT	CASSPTTSAPTGELFF
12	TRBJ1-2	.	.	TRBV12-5	TGTGCTAGTGGTATAGACGGGAGCCCAAGCACCTTC	CASGIDGSPSTF
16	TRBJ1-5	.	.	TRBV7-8	TGTGCCAGCAGCTTATGGGGCGGTTATAGCAATCAGCCCCAGCATTTT	CASSLWGGYSNQPQHF
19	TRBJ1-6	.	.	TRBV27	TGTGCCAGCAGTTCGTCGACCGGGACCGGGAGCTCCTATAATTCACCCCTCCACTTT	CASSSSTGTGSSYNSPLHF
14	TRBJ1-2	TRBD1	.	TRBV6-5	TGTGCCGGCAGCAGCGACAGGGCCACCTATGGCTACACCTTC	CAGSSDRATYGYTF
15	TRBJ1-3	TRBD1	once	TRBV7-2	TGTGCCAGCAGCTCCCCGACAGGGGGAGGAAACACCATATATTTT	CASSSPTGGGNTIYF
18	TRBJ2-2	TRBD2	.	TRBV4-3	TGCGCCAGCAGTGCAGGACTAGCGGGAGGGCCGGGAACCGGGGAGCTGTTTTTT	CASSAGLAGGPGTGELFF
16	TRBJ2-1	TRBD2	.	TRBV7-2	TGTGCCAGCAGCCTTATACTAGCGGGAGTACCCCACGAGCAGTTCTTC	CASSLILAGVPHEQFF
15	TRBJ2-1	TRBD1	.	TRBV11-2	TGTGCCAGCAGTACACCGGGACAGGCATACAATGAGCAGTTCTTC	CASSTPGQAYNEQFF
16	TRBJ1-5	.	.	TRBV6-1	TGTGCCAGCAGTGATTTCTGGGGACATAGCAATCAGCCCCAGCATTTT	CASSDFWGHSNQPQHF
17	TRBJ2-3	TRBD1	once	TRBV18	TGTGCCAGCTCACTAACCGGGACAGGGATCAGCACAGATACGCAGTATTTT	CASSLTGTGISTDTQYF
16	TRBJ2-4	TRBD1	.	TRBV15	TGTGCCACCAGCAGAGGACAGGGGGCCTACAAGGACATTCAGTACTTC	CATSRGQGAYKDIQYF
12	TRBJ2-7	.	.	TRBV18	TGTGCCAGCTCACCCCCGGGTTGTGGACAAACTTTC	CASSPPGCGQTF
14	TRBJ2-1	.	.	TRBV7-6	TGTGCCAGCAGCCAAGGAGGACCTTACAATGAGCAGTTCTTC	CASSQGGPYNEQFF
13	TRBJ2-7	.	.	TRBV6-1	TGTGCCAGCAGTGAAGGACAAACCTACGAGCAGTACTTC	CASSEGQTYEQYF
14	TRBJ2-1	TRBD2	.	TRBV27	TGTGCCAGCAGTTCTAGCGGGAGATCGGGTGAGCAGTTCTTC	CASSSSGRSGEQFF
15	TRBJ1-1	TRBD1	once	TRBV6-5	TGTGCCAGCAGGCAACCTAGACAGGGGAGCACTGAAGCTTTCTTT	CASRQPRQGSTEAFF
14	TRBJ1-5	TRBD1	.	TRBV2	TGTGCCAGCAGTGCCGGGACAGTAAATCAGCCCCAGCATTTT	CASSAGTVNQPQHF
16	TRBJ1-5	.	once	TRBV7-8	TGTGCCAGCAGCTTAAGAGCAGGGGTTAGCAATCAGCCCCAGCATTTT	CASSLRAGVSNQPQHF
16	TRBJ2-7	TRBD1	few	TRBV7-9	TGTGCCAGCAGCGAAAACAGGGGCCGTAGCTCCTACGAGCAGTACTTC	CASSENRGRSSYEQYF
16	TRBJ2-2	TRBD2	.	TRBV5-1	TGCGCCAGCAGCTTGGTTGGAGCGGGGGGGCGCGAGGAGCTGTTTTTT	CASSLVGAGGREELFF
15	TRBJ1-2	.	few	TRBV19	TGTGCCAGTGGTTTCGGACAGCCGACCTACTATGGCTACACCTTC	CASGFGQPTYYGYTF
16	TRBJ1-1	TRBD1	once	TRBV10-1	TGCGCCAGCAGTGAAATAGGACAGGGTGAGATTACTGAAGCTTTCTTT	CASSEIGQGEITEAFF
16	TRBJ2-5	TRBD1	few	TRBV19	TGTGCCAGTACCTCTCAAGGACGACAGGGGGGGGAGACCCAGTACTTC	CASTSQGRQGGETQYF
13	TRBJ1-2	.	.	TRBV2	TGTGCCAGCAGTGTTCGGGGGGGGAATGGCTACACCTTC	CASSVRGGNGYTF
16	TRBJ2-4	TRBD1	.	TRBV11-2	TGTGCCAGCAGCCTAAATACAGGGGACGGCAAAAACATTCAGTACTTC	CASSLNTGDGKNIQYF
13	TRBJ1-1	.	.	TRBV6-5	TGTGCCAGCAGCACCGCCGGGGTGGGGAAAGCTTTCTTT	CASSTAGVGKAFF
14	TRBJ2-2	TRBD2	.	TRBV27	TGTGCCAGCAGCAATAGCGGGAGGGCCGGGGAGCTGTTTTTT	CASSNSGRAGELFF
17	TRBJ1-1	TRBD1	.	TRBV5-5	TGTGCCAGCGGTAAGGACGGAAGGGGGCACATGAACACTGAAGCTTTCTTT	CASGKDGRGHMNTEAFF
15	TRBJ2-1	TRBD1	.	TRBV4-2	TGTGCCAGCAGCCAGGAGGGACAGGCTAGCGATGAGCAGTTCTTC	CASSQEGQASDEQFF
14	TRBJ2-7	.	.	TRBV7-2	TGTGCCAGCAGCCCCCACCAGGAGCGGAACGAGCAGTACTTC	CASSPHQERNEQYF
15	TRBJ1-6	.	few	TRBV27	TGTGCCAGCACCACTTGGAGCTCCTATAATTCACCCCTCCACTTT	CASTTWSSYNSPLHF
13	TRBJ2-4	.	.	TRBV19	TGTGCCAGTAGTTCCCGGGTTCTTAGCATTCAGTACTTC	CASSSRVLSIQYF
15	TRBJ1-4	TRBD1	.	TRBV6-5	TGTGCCAGCAGTTACTCGACAGGGAGAATTGAAAAACTGTTTTTT	CASSYSTGRIEKLFF